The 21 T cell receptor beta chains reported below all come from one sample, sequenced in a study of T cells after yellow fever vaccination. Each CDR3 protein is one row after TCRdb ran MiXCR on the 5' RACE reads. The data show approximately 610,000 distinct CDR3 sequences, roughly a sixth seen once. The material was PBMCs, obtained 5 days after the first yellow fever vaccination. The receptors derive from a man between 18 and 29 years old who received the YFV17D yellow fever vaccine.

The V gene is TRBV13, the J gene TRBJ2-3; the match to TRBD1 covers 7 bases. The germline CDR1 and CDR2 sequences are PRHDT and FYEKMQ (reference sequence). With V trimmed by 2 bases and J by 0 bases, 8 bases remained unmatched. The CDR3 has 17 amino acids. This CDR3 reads CASSLLETGPSTDTQYF. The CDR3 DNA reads TGTGCCAGCAGCTTATTGGAGACAGGGCCAAGCACAGATACGCAGTATTTT. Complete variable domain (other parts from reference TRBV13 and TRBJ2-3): AAGVIQSPRHLIKEKRETATLKCYPIPRHDTVYWYQQGPGQDPQFLISFYEKMQSDKGSIPDRFSAQQFSDYHSELNMSSLELGDSALYFCASSLLETGPSTDTQYFGPGTRLTVL.

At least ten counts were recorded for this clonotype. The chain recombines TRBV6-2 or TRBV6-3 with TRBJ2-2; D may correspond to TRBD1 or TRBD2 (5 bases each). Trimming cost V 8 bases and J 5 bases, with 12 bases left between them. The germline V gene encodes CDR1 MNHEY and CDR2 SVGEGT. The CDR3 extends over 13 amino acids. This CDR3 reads CASGGFETGELFF. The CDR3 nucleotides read TGTGCCAGCGGGGGATTCGAAACCGGGGAGCTGTTTTTT.

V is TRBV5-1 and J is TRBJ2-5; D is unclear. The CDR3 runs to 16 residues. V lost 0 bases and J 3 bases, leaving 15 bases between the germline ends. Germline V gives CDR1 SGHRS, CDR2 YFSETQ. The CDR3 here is CASSLAPWGGEETQYF. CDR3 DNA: TGCGCCAGCAGCTTGGCACCGTGGGGTGGTGAAGAGACCCAGTACTTC.

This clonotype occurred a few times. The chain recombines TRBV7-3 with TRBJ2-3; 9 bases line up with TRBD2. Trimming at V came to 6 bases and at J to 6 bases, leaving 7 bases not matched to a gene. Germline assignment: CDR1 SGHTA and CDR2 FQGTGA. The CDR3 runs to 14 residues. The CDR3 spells CASRYSSGRDTQYF. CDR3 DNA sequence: TGTGCCAGCAGGTACTCCAGCGGGAGGGATACGCAGTATTTT.

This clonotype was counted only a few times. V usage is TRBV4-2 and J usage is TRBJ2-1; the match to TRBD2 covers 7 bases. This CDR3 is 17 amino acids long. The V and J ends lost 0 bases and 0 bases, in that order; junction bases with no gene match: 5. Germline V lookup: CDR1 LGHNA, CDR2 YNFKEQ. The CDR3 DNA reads TGTGCCAGCAGCCAAGATCCCCCTAGCGGCTCCTACAATGAGCAGTTCTTC. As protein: CASSQDPPSGSYNEQFF.

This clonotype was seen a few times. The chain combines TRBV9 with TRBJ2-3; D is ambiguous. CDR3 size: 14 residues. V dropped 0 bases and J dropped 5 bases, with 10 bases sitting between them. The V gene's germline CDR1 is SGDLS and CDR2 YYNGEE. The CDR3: CASSVGLFQDTQYF. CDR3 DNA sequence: TGTGCCAGCAGCGTAGGTTTGTTTCAAGATACGCAGTATTTT.

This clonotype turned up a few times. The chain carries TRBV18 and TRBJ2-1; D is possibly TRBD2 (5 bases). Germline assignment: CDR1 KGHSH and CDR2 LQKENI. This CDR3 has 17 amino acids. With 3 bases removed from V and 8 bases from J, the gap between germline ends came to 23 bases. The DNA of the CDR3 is TGTGCCAGCTCACCGACTATCGTTTCACCCTCGTTTGATGAGCAGTTCTTC. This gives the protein CASSPTIVSPSFDEQFF. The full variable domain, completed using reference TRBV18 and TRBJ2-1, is NAGVMQNPRHLVRRRGQEARLRCSPMKGHSHVYWYRQLPEEGLKFMVYLQKENIIDESGMPKERFSAEFPKEGPSILRIQQVVRGDSAAYFCASSPTIVSPSFDEQFFGPGTRLTVL.

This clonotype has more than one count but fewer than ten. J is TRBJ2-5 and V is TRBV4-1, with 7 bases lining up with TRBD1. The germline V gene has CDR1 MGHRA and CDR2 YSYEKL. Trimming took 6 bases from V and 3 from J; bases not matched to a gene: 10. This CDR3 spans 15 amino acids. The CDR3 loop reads CASSGIGTVKETQYF. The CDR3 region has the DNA TGCGCCAGCAGTGGCATCGGGACAGTCAAAGAGACCCAGTACTTC.

The CDR3 spells CASLGDNEKLFF. The CDR3 DNA sequence: TGTGCCTCGCTGGGGGATAATGAAAAACTGTTTTTT. The chain couples TRBV19 to TRBJ1-4; tentative D call: TRBD1 (5 bases). Germline V gene data show CDR1 as LNHDA and CDR2 as SQIVND (reference sequence). V lost 11 bases and J lost 4, with 11 bases in between. CDR3 length: 12 amino acids.

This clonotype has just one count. The CDR3 DNA reads TGTGCCATCAGGAGACAGGGAACTCGTGGAAACACCATATATTTT. This translates into CAIRRQGTRGNTIYF. The chain employs TRBV10-3 and TRBJ1-3; 7 bases map to TRBD1. From germline, CDR1 is ENHRY and CDR2 SYGVKD. The junction had 8 bases not matched to a gene; V was cut back by 6 bases and J by 3 bases. The CDR3 consists of 15 residues.

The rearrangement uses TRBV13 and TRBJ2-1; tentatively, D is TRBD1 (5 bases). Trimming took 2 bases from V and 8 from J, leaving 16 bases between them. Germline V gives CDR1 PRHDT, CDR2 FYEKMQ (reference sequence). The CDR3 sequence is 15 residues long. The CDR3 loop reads CASSLSAAGYHEQFF. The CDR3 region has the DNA TGTGCCAGCAGCTTAAGTGCGGCAGGGTACCATGAGCAGTTCTTC.

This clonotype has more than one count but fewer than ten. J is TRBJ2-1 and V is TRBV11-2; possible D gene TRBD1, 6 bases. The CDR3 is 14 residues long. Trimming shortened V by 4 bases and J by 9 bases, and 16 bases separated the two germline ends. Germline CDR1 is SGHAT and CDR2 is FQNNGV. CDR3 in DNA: TGTGCCAGCAGCTCTGGACAGAAATATTTTGAGCAGTTCTTC. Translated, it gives CASSSGQKYFEQFF.

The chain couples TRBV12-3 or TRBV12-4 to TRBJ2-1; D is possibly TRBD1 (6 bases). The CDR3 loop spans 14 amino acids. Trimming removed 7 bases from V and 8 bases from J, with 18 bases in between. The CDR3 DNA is TGTGCCAGCACCCCCCCAGGGGTAGTCGATGAGCAGTTCTTC. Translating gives CASTPPGVVDEQFF.

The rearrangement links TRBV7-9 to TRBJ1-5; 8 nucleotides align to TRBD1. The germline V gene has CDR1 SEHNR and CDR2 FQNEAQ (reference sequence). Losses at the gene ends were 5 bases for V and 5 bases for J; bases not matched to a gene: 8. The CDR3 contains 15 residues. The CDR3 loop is CASSSGQGWDQPQHF. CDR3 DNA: TGTGCCAGCAGCAGTGGACAGGGATGGGATCAGCCCCAGCATTTT. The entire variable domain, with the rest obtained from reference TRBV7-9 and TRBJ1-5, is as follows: DTGVSQNPRHKITKRGQNVTFRCDPISEHNRLYWYRQTLGQGPEFLTYFQNEAQLEKSRLLSDRFSAERPKGSFSTLEIQRTEQGDSAMYLCASSSGQGWDQPQHFGDGTRLSIL.

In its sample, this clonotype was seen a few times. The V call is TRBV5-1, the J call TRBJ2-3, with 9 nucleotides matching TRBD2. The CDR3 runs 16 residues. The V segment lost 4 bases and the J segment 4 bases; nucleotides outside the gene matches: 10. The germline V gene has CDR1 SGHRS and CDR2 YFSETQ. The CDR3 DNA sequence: TGCGCCAGCAGCCCTACCAGCGGGGGGTCCGCAGATACGCAGTATTTT. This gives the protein CASSPTSGGSADTQYF.

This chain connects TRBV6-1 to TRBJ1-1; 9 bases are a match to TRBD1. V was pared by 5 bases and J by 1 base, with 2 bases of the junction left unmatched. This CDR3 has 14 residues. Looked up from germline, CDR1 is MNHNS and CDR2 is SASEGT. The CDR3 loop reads CASSKQGANTEAFF. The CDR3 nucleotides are TGTGCCAGCAGTAAACAGGGGGCGAACACTGAAGCTTTCTTT.

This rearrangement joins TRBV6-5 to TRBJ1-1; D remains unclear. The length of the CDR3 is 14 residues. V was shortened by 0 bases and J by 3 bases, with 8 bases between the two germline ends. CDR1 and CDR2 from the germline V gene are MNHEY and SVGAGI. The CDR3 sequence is CASSYSRGYTEAFF. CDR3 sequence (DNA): TGTGCCAGCAGTTACTCTAGAGGGTACACTGAAGCTTTCTTT.

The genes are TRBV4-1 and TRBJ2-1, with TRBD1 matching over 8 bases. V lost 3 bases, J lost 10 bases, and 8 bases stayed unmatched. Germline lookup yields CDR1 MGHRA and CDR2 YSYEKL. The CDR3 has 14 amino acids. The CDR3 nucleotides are TGCGCCAGCAGCCATCCAGGACAGGGCGTGGAGCAGTTCTTC. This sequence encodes CASSHPGQGVEQFF.

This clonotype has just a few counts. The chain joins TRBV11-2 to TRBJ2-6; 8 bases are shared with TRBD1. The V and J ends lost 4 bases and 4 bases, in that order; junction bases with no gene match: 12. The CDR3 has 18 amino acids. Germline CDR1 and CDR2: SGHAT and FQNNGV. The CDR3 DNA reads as TGTGCCAGCAGCTCATACCCGACCAGGGGGCAGGGGGCCAACGTCCTGACTTTC. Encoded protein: CASSSYPTRGQGANVLTF.

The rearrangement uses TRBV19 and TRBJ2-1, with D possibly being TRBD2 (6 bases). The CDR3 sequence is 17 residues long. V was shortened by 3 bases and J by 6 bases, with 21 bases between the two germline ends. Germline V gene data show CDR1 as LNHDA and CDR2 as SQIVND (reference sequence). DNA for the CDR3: TGTGCCAGTAGTATCACCCCGGGACTTCGCCTTCCCAATGAGCAGTTCTTC. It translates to CASSITPGLRLPNEQFF. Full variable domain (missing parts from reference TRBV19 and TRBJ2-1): DGGITQSPKYLFRKEGQNVTLSCEQNLNHDAMYWYRQDPGQGLRLIYYSQIVNDFQKGDIAEGYSVSREKKESFPLTVTSAQKNPTAFYLCASSITPGLRLPNEQFFGPGTRLTVL.

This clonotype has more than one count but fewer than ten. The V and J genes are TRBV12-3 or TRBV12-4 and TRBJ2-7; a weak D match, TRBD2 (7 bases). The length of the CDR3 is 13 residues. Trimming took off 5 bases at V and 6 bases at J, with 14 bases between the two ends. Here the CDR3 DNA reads TGTGCCAGCAGTCCCGGGGGGCCCCCCGAGCAGTACGTC. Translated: CASSPGGPPEQYV.